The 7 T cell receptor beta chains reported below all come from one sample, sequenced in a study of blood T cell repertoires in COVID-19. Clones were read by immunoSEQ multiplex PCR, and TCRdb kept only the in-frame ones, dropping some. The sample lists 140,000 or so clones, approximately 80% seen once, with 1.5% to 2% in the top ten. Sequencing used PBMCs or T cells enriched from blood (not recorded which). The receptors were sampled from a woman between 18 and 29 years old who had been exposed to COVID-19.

CDR3 sequence: CASLAPGTYNEQFF. The DNA of the CDR3 is TGTGCCAGTTTAGCCCCGGGGACCTACAATGAGCAGTTCTTC. The genes are TRBV7-9 and TRBJ2-1; D possibly corresponds to TRBD2 (5 bases). This CDR3 comprises 14 residues. CDR1 is SEHNR, CDR2 FQNEAQ, per germline (reference sequence). Deletions cut 9 bases from V and 2 bases from J, with 14 bases between.

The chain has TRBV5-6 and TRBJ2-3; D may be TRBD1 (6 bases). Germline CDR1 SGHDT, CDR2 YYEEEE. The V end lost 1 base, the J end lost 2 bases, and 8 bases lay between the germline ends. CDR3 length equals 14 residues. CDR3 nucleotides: TGTGCCAGCAGCTTGCAGGGGAACACAGATACGCAGTATTTT. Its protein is CASSLQGNTDTQYF.

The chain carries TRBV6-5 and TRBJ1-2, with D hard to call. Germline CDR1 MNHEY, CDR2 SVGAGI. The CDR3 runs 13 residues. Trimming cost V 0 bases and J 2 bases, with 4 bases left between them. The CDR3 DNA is TGTGCCAGCAGTTACTCACAGAACTATGGCTACACCTTC. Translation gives CASSYSQNYGYTF.

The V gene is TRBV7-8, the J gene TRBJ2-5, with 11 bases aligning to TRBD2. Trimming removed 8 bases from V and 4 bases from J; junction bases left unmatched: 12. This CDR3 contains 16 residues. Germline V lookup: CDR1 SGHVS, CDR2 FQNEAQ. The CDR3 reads CASSASGRPRGETQYF. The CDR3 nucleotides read TGTGCCAGCTCCGCTAGCGGGAGGCCGAGGGGAGAGACCCAGTACTTC.

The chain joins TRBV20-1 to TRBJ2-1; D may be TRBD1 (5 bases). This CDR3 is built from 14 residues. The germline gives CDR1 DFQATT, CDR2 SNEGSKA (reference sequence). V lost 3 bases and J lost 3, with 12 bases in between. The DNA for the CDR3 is TGCAGTGCTAGTAAAAGTCAGGGCTACAATGAGCAGTTCTTC. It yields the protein CSASKSQGYNEQFF.

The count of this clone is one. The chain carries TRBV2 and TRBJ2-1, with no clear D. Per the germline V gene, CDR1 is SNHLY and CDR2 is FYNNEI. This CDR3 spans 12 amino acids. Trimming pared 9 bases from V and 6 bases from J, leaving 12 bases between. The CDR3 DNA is TGTGCCAGTCACTGGGCACCCAATGAGCAGTTCTTC. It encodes CASHWAPNEQFF.

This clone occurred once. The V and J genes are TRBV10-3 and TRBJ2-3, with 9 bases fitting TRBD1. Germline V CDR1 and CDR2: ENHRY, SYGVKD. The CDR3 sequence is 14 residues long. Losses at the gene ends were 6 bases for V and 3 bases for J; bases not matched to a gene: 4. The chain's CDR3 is CAIRTGTGTDTQYF. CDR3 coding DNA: TGTGCCATCAGGACCGGGACAGGGACAGATACGCAGTATTTT.